What follows are 16 T cell receptor beta chains derived from one specimen sequenced in a study of shared clonotypes between healthy human individuals. Sequencing used immunoSEQ multiplex PCR; TCRdb keeps in-frame clones, though not all of them. The repertoire has roughly 450,000 clones, about four fifths of them found once; the top ten carry roughly 13%. Sequenced sample: PBMCs. These receptors all come from a woman in her thirties or forties in good health. Some clones in this sample may be carry-over from other donors' samples.

This chain links TRBV6-5 with TRBJ2-3, with D maybe TRBD2 (5 bases). This CDR3 has 14 residues. The V and J ends lost 8 bases and 4 bases respectively, with 16 bases between them. CDR1 and CDR2 from the germline V gene are MNHEY and SVGAGI. CDR3 sequence (DNA): TGTGCCAGCTTGGTGTCGGGATGGGCAGATACGCAGTATTTT. Its protein is CASLVSGWADTQYF.

The chain couples TRBV7-8 to TRBJ2-5; 7 bases agree with TRBD1. The CDR3 runs 16 residues. Germline values: CDR1 SGHVS, CDR2 FQNEAQ. V lost 5 bases and J lost 5; bases outside the gene matches: 14. The CDR3 is CASSPAISATGETQYF. As DNA, the CDR3 is TGTGCCAGCAGCCCAGCGATTAGCGCGACAGGGGAGACCCAGTACTTC. Full variable domain (remainder filled in from reference TRBV7-8 and TRBJ2-5): GAGVSQSPRYKVAKRGQDVALRCDPISGHVSLFWYQQALGQGPEFLTYFQNEAQLDKSGLPSDRFFAERPEGSVSTLKIQRTQQEDSAVYLCASSPAISATGETQYFGPGTRLLVL.

The rearrangement joins TRBV9 to TRBJ2-3, with 7 positions matching TRBD2. The CDR3 length is 16 residues. CDR1 is SGDLS, CDR2 YYNGEE, per germline. V lost 0 bases to trimming and J lost 1 base; unmatched junction nucleotides: 5. CDR3 sequence reads: CASSVEGTTRTDTQYF. In DNA form, the CDR3 reads TGTGCCAGCAGCGTAGAAGGGACTACTCGCACAGATACGCAGTATTTT.

The sample holds a few counts of this clone. The V and J genes are TRBV19 and TRBJ1-1; 9 positions agree with TRBD1. The V gene end was trimmed by 10 bases and the J gene end by 0 bases; junction bases not matched to a gene: 9. In germline, CDR1 is LNHDA, CDR2 SQIVND (reference sequence). The CDR3 runs to 15 residues. The CDR3 is CATTWTGAMNTEAFF. The DNA of the CDR3 is TGTGCCACGACCTGGACAGGGGCCATGAACACTGAAGCTTTCTTT.

The chain is built from TRBV7-2 and TRBJ2-4, with 8 bases fitting TRBD2. The CDR3 spans 16 residues. CDR1 and CDR2 (germline): SGHTA, FQGNSA. V was clipped by 0 bases and J by 2 bases; unmatched bases: 3. This chain's CDR3 is CASSLAREVSKNIQYF. DNA of the CDR3: TGTGCCAGCAGCTTAGCGCGGGAGGTGTCCAAAAACATTCAGTACTTC.

This CDR3 is CASSKEIRETQYF. In nucleotides, the CDR3 is TGTGCCAGCAGCAAGGAAATTCGAGAGACCCAGTACTTC. The rearrangement links TRBV7-8 to TRBJ2-5; no definite D call. This CDR3 is built from 13 residues. V lost 5 bases to trimming and J lost 4 bases, with 11 bases between them. CDR1 SGHVS and CDR2 FQNEAQ come from the germline V gene.

The chain is built from TRBV7-2 and TRBJ1-2, with D uncertain. Trimming left V 2 bases short and J 8 bases short, with 12 bases between. This CDR3 comprises 13 residues. CDR1 is SGHTA and CDR2 is FQGNSA in the germline V gene. CDR3 sequence reads: CASSLSVLRGYTF. CDR3 bases: TGTGCCAGCAGCTTATCGGTGTTAAGAGGCTACACCTTC.

This clone was picked up a small number of times. V and J are TRBV27 and TRBJ2-3; 9 nucleotides align to TRBD2. V lost 0 bases, J lost 4 bases, and 8 bases stayed unmatched. This CDR3 is 17 amino acids long. Germline CDR1 reads MNHEY; CDR2 reads SMNVEV (reference sequence). CDR3 in amino acids: CASSLSFWREGPDTQYF. The CDR3 region has the DNA TGTGCCAGCAGTTTATCGTTTTGGCGGGAGGGCCCAGATACGCAGTATTTT.

The V call is TRBV6-6, the J call TRBJ1-5; D is unclear. Germline CDR1 is MNHNY and CDR2 is SVGAGI (reference sequence). Trimming took 4 bases from V and 0 from J, leaving 7 bases between them. The CDR3 has 14 amino acids. The CDR3 loop reads CASSSRDSNQPQHF. The CDR3 DNA reads TGTGCCAGCAGTTCCAGAGATAGCAATCAGCCCCAGCATTTT.

CDR3 nucleotide sequence: TGCGCCAGCAGCACGGGACAGGGGGACACCGGGGAGCTGTTTTTT. Its protein is CASSTGQGDTGELFF. The rearrangement joins TRBV5-1 to TRBJ2-2, with 11 bases lining up with TRBD1. V gave up 4 bases and J gave up 3 bases; unmatched junction bases: 2. Germline CDR1 and CDR2: SGHRS and YFSETQ. The CDR3 is made up of 15 amino acids.

This clone was seen only a few times. The chain carries TRBV28 and TRBJ1-1, with a possible D match to TRBD1 (5 bases). V was clipped by 1 base and J by 3 bases, with 15 bases between them. Per the germline V gene, CDR1 is MDHEN and CDR2 is SYDVKM. The CDR3 totals 16 residues. The CDR3 coding sequence is TGTGCCAGCAGTTTATCGGGGAGGGGCAGGGACACTGAAGCTTTCTTT. Amino acid sequence: CASSLSGRGRDTEAFF.

This clone was observed many times. CDR3 sequence reads: CASRRGGIDNEQFF. CDR3 bases: TGTGCCAGCCGGAGGGGGGGTATCGACAATGAGCAGTTCTTC. The chain recombines TRBV2 with TRBJ2-1, with TRBD2 as a possible D gene (7 bases). Trimming cost V 8 bases and J 5 bases, with 16 bases left between them. Germline-derived CDR1 and CDR2 are SNHLY and FYNNEI. This CDR3 has 14 amino acids. Full variable domain (missing parts from reference TRBV2 and TRBJ2-1): EPEVTQTPSHQVTQMGQEVILRCVPISNHLYFYWYRQILGQKVEFLVSFYNNEISEKSEIFDDQFSVERPDGSNFTLKIRSTKLEDSAMYFCASRRGGIDNEQFFGPGTRLTVL.

The chain joins TRBV7-9 to TRBJ2-5, with 14 positions matching TRBD2. Matching the DNA end better, TRBJ2-7 makes the J call doubtful. Germline values: CDR1 SEHNR, CDR2 FQNEAQ (reference sequence). This CDR3 contains 17 residues. In DNA, the CDR3 is TGTGCCAGCAGCCCATGGACTAGCGGGAGGAATTCCTACGAGCAGTACTTC. Protein sequence: CASSPWTSGRNSYEQYF.

CDR3 sequence: CASSLSGTGYGYTF. The DNA for the CDR3 is TGTGCCAGCAGCTTATCCGGGACGGGCTATGGCTACACCTTC. This chain uses TRBV7-9 with TRBJ1-2, with a possible D match to TRBD1 (5 bases). CDR1 is SEHNR, CDR2 FQNEAQ, per germline (reference sequence). The CDR3 is made up of 14 amino acids. V lost 2 bases and J 4 bases, leaving 11 bases between the germline ends.

This clone turned up a few times. This chain connects TRBV29-1 to TRBJ2-3, with 7 bases that match TRBD2. The CDR3 spans 16 residues. The germline gives CDR1 SQVTM, CDR2 ANQGSEA. J lost 4 bases, V lost 2 bases, and 12 bases had no gene match. CDR3 in DNA: TGCAGCGTTGAAATCTCGCGGGAGAGTTTTGCAGATACGCAGTATTTT. As protein: CSVEISRESFADTQYF.

The chain employs TRBV11-2 and TRBJ2-1; D uncertain. CDR3 size: 15 residues. The ends were cut back, 1 base at V and 8 bases at J, with 15 bases in the middle. The germline gives CDR1 SGHAT, CDR2 FQNNGV. The CDR3 loop is CASSLVSGGGDEQFF. In nucleotides, the CDR3 is TGTGCCAGCAGCTTAGTCTCTGGCGGTGGGGATGAGCAGTTCTTC.